This T cell receptor beta chain is drawn from a study of T cells in Graves' hyperthyroidism and ophthalmopathy. Study results and caveats: Most thyroid clonotypes that were expanded above 0.001 also turned up in blood.

To note about this clonotype: Its antigen is currently unknown.

The patients, who ranged from 18 to 65 in age, presented with newly diagnosed hyperthyroidism lasting under 2 months. RNA transcripts were the template for amplifying TCR beta CDR3 regions. A first-round RT-PCR of the TCR CDR3 used the HTBI primer set. TCRdb processed the multiplex PCR reads anew with MiXCR; each CDR3 protein has one entry. The sample lists around 200,000 distinct CDR3 sequences; approximately 16% were seen once. Per the germline V gene, CDR1 is SGHDT and CDR2 is YYEEEE. V was pared by 0 bases and J by 4 bases, with 7 bases between. The CDR3 is 13 residues long. This clonotype originated in a man aged 40-55 years with Graves' hyperthyroidism. The sequencing sample was made of blood. This chain joins TRBV5-6 and TRBJ1-2, with unresolved D. Written as DNA, the CDR3 is TGTGCCAGCAGCTTGGATTGGGCCTATGGCTACACCTTC. Translation: CASSLDWAYGYTF.